One sample yielded the 8 T cell receptor beta chains listed below, sequenced in a study of blood T cell repertoires in COVID-19 (dated by TCRdb to the early 2020s). Library prep was done by the immunoSEQ multiplex PCR assay. TCRdb re-hosts the immuneACCESS table, in-frame sequences only. Its copies lack some clones; in the studies checked, an unresolved V gene accounts for under half of them, and the cause for the rest is not known. The sample profile shows over 150,000 clones; 75% to 90% of them were found once. 2% to 2.5% of the sample belongs to the ten largest clones. Material for sequencing was PBMCs or T cells enriched from blood (not recorded which). These TCRs come from a woman younger than 45 who had recovered from COVID-19.

This chain uses TRBV12-3 or TRBV12-4 with TRBJ2-7; tentatively, D is TRBD2 (6 bases). The V and J ends lost 8 bases and 4 bases respectively, with 15 bases between them. The CDR3 has 13 amino acids. DNA for the CDR3: TGTGCCAGCGCCCCCGCAGGGAGGTACGAGCAGTACTTC. Its protein product is CASAPAGRYEQYF.

The J gene is TRBJ2-5, the V gene TRBV6-5; weak D call: TRBD1 (6 bases). The CDR3 runs 14 residues. CDR1 MNHEY and CDR2 SVGAGI come from the germline V gene. V lost 7 bases, J lost 5 bases, and 17 bases lay in between. CDR3 amino acids: CASTRDIRRETQYF. Written as DNA, the CDR3 is TGTGCCAGCACCAGGGACATTCGAAGGGAGACCCAGTACTTC.

The V call is TRBV29-1, the J call TRBJ2-1; 9 nucleotides align to TRBD2. J was trimmed by 7 bases and V by 0 bases; bases with no gene match: 10. Per germline, CDR1 SQVTM and CDR2 ANQGSEA. CDR3 size: 16 residues. CDR3 sequence reads: CSVEDAGTSRRNEQFF. CDR3 coding DNA: TGCAGCGTTGAAGACGCCGGGACTAGCAGAAGAAATGAGCAGTTCTTC.

V usage is TRBV9 and J usage is TRBJ1-3, with TRBD1 as a possible D gene (6 bases). CDR1 and CDR2 (germline): SGDLS, YYNGEE. This CDR3 comprises 15 residues. The V and J ends lost 0 bases and 2 bases respectively, with 9 bases between them. The CDR3 region is CASSVETGTGNTIYF. As DNA, the CDR3 is TGTGCCAGCAGCGTAGAAACAGGGACTGGAAACACCATATATTTT. Drawing the rest from reference TRBV9 and TRBJ1-3, the complete variable domain is DSGVTQTPKHLITATGQRVTLRCSPRSGDLSVYWYQQSLDQGLQFLIQYYNGEERAKGNILERFSAQQFPDLHSELNLSSLELGDSALYFCASSVETGTGNTIYFGEGSWLTVV.

The rearrangement joins TRBV5-1 to TRBJ2-1; 13 bases fit TRBD2. The germline V gene encodes CDR1 SGHRS and CDR2 YFSETQ. Trimming cost V 4 bases and J 12 bases; bases outside gene matches: 7. The CDR3 runs to 14 residues. The CDR3 nucleotides are TGCGCCAGCAGCCAAGGACTAGCGGGAGTAAGGCAGTTCTTC. This sequence encodes CASSQGLAGVRQFF.

V and J are TRBV19 and TRBJ2-5; 9 bases are shared with TRBD1. Per germline, CDR1 LNHDA and CDR2 SQIVND (reference sequence). V lost 5 bases, J lost 7 bases, and 5 bases stayed unmatched. The CDR3 is 13 amino acids. CDR3 coding DNA: TGTGCCAGTAGTCGACAGGACAGGGGGACCCAGTACTTC. As protein: CASSRQDRGTQYF.

A few counts support this clone. Additional DNA sequences in this sample encode the identical CDR3. This chain connects TRBV12-3 or TRBV12-4 to TRBJ1-2; 8 positions match TRBD1. The CDR3 covers 13 residues. V was clipped by 6 bases and J by 8 bases; unmatched bases: 8. The chain's CDR3 is CASSLDRVGGYTF. CDR3 bases: TGTGCCAGCAGCTTGGACAGGGTGGGAGGCTACACCTTC.

This chain joins TRBV24-1 and TRBJ2-5; 7 nucleotides agree with TRBD1. CDR1 is KGHDR and CDR2 is SFDVKD in the germline V gene. The CDR3 runs 16 residues. Trimming at V came to 5 bases and at J to 3 bases, leaving 11 bases not matched to a gene. The CDR3 DNA follows: TGTGCCACCAGTGCCAAAAAAGGGGGCAGGGAAGAGACCCAGTACTTC. This sequence encodes CATSAKKGGREETQYF.